The 32 T cell receptor beta chains presented below share a single source sample, sequenced in a study of cytomegalovirus exposure and HLA in healthy donors. PCR used 60 Vbeta primers and 13 Jbeta primers. Generated by immunoSEQ multiplex PCR, the TCRdb table keeps only in-frame clones and is missing some. Counted here are around 130,000 clones, about 79% occurring once; the ten biggest clones make up 2.5% to 3%. The sample comprised PBMCs. These receptors all come from a young woman in good health and CMV-seropositive.

This clone was seen only once. The V gene is TRBV5-1, the J gene TRBJ1-1, with a weak D call TRBD1 (5 bases). The CDR3 is 14 amino acids. Deletions cut 0 bases from V and 4 bases from J, with 10 bases between. Germline V gene sequence: CDR1 SGHRS, CDR2 YFSETQ. CDR3 DNA sequence: TGCGCCAGCAGCTTGGCAGGGTTTGTCACTGAAGCTTTCTTT. It codes for CASSLAGFVTEAFF.

The genes are TRBV7-2 and TRBJ2-3; TRBD2 might be the D (6 bases). Trimming pared 8 bases from V and 5 bases from J, leaving 17 bases between. The germline V gene encodes CDR1 SGHTA and CDR2 FQGNSA. This CDR3 has 14 residues. In nucleotides, the CDR3 is TGTGCCAGCCTCTTCATGTCCGGGGGAGATACGCAGTATTTT. Translated: CASLFMSGGDTQYF.

V usage is TRBV5-1 and J usage is TRBJ2-7; TRBD2 is a possible D gene (5 bases). The germline V gene encodes CDR1 SGHRS and CDR2 YFSETQ. The CDR3 sequence is 14 residues long. The ends were cut back, 5 bases at V and 5 bases at J, with 17 bases in the middle. CDR3 sequence reads: CASRSETNAHEQYF. DNA of the CDR3: TGCGCCAGCAGATCGGAGACTAATGCGCACGAGCAGTACTTC.

The chain recombines TRBV30 with TRBJ2-3; 9 bases fit TRBD1. CDR1 GTSNPN and CDR2 SVGIG come from the germline V gene (reference sequence). Germline trimming cut 8 bases from V and 5 bases from J; bases unmatched to any gene: 11. The CDR3 length is 14 residues. In DNA, the CDR3 is TGTGCCGAGAAGGGGGACAGGGATGGAGATACGCAGTATTTT. Its protein is CAEKGDRDGDTQYF.

This rearrangement joins TRBV5-1 to TRBJ2-7; a possible D gene is TRBD2 (7 bases). Germline V gene sequence: CDR1 SGHRS, CDR2 YFSETQ. Trimming took 6 bases from V and 6 from J, leaving 22 bases between them. The CDR3 consists of 15 residues. The DNA of the CDR3 is TGCGCCAGCAATACTGAGGGGGGGGGCGACGCCGAGCAGTACTTC. It translates to CASNTEGGGDAEQYF.

This clone turned up a few times. This sequence joins TRBV19 and TRBJ1-5; TRBD1 matches 8 bases. This CDR3 contains 15 residues. The germline V gene has CDR1 LNHDA and CDR2 SQIVND (reference sequence). V dropped 8 bases and J dropped 1; count of bases not matched to a gene: 7. CDR3 protein: CASHRGTGSNQPQHF. The CDR3 DNA reads TGTGCCAGTCACAGGGGGACTGGGAGCAATCAGCCCCAGCATTTT.

The CDR3 sequence is CASRWFVGQGGNEQFF. CDR3 DNA sequence: TGTGCCAGCAGATGGTTTGTAGGACAGGGGGGGAATGAGCAGTTCTTC. The chain combines TRBV7-2 with TRBJ2-1; TRBD1 agrees at 10 bases. Germline lookup yields CDR1 SGHTA and CDR2 FQGNSA. Trimming at V came to 6 bases and at J to 7 bases, leaving 12 bases not matched to a gene. CDR3 length: 16 residues.

Written as DNA, the CDR3 is TGCAGTGCTAGAACTTCCTACGAGCAGTACTTC. Protein: CSARTSYEQYF. The chain joins TRBV20-1 to TRBJ2-7, with D uncertain. The V end was cut by 2 bases, the J end by 1 base, with 3 bases between. The germline V gene has CDR1 DFQATT and CDR2 SNEGSKA (reference sequence). This CDR3 spans 11 amino acids.

The V gene is TRBV4-1, the J gene TRBJ1-4; unclear D gene. This CDR3 region has 16 residues. The germline V and J ends were trimmed by 0 bases and 3 bases, with 11 bases remaining between them. CDR1 is MGHRA, CDR2 YSYEKL, per germline. Written as DNA, the CDR3 is TGCGCCAGCAGCCAAGAGGAGGGTTGGTCTAATGAAAAACTGTTTTTT. It is translated as CASSQEEGWSNEKLFF.

V gene TRBV5-1 combines with J gene TRBJ1-1, with 9 bases identical to TRBD1. This CDR3 contains 14 residues. V trimming: 0 bases; J trimming: 6 bases; junction bases outside the gene matches: 3. CDR1 is SGHRS, CDR2 YFSETQ, per germline. DNA of the CDR3: TGCGCCAGCAGCTTGGAGGGACAGGGCTCTGAAGCTTTCTTT. Translating it yields CASSLEGQGSEAFF.

This clone showed up just once. The chain employs TRBV7-2 and TRBJ2-3; 7 nucleotides match TRBD2. The CDR3 is 14 amino acids. J lost 0 bases, V lost 6 bases, and 3 bases had no gene match. CDR1 is SGHTA, CDR2 FQGNSA, per germline. CDR3: CASRRGTSTDTQYF. The CDR3 region has the DNA TGTGCCAGCAGGCGGGGGACGAGCACAGATACGCAGTATTTT.

V and J are TRBV25-1 and TRBJ2-7, with 9 bases identical to TRBD1. V shed 4 bases and J 0 bases; nucleotides not matched to a gene: 7. The CDR3 loop spans 16 amino acids. Per germline, CDR1 MGHDK and CDR2 SYGVNS. In DNA form, the CDR3 reads TGTGCCAGCAGTGTAACCGGGACAGGGAGCTCCTACGAGCAGTACTTC. The encoded protein is CASSVTGTGSSYEQYF.

This clone was counted once. The J gene is TRBJ2-1, the V gene TRBV5-4; D perhaps matches TRBD2 (6 bases). The V gene lost 9 bases and the J gene lost 5 bases, with 12 bases spanning the gap. Germline V lookup: CDR1 SGHNT, CDR2 YYREEE (reference sequence). This CDR3 spans 12 amino acids. This CDR3 is CAIPGVHNEQFF. The CDR3 nucleotides are TGTGCCATCCCGGGGGTACACAATGAGCAGTTCTTC. Full variable domain (remainder filled in from reference TRBV5-4 and TRBJ2-1): ETGVTQSPTHLIKTRGQQVTLRCSSQSGHNTVSWYQQALGQGPQFIFQYYREEENGRGNFPPRFSGLQFPNYSSELNVNALELDDSALYLCAIPGVHNEQFFGPGTRLTVL.

Points on this clone: Within the sample, other DNA sequences also encode this same CDR3. V usage is TRBV4-1 and J usage is TRBJ2-2, with 8 bases lining up with TRBD2. Per the germline V gene, CDR1 is MGHRA and CDR2 is YSYEKL. This CDR3 is 17 amino acids long. Trimming at V came to 1 base and at J to 6 bases, leaving 10 bases not matched to a gene. CDR3 sequence: CASSQVGLGLGPGELFF. The CDR3 DNA is TGCGCCAGCAGCCAAGTCGGTTTGGGACTAGGCCCCGGGGAGCTGTTTTTT.

The chain links TRBV6-5 to TRBJ2-1; 8 positions match TRBD1. The germline V gene encodes CDR1 MNHEY and CDR2 SVGAGI. V lost 4 bases to trimming and J lost 14 bases; unmatched junction nucleotides: 10. This CDR3 region has 13 residues. This chain's CDR3 is CASSWRQDREEFF. CDR3 nucleotide sequence: TGTGCCAGCAGTTGGCGACAGGACAGGGAAGAGTTCTTC.

The chain employs TRBV27 and TRBJ2-1, with 7 nucleotides matching TRBD2. This CDR3 is 15 amino acids long. J lost 2 bases, V lost 6 bases, and 7 bases had no gene match. In germline, CDR1 is MNHEY, CDR2 SMNVEV (reference sequence). The CDR3 bases are TGTGCCAGCAGCCTCCCGGGGGGAGCCTACAATGAGCAGTTCTTC. This translates into CASSLPGGAYNEQFF.

The J gene is TRBJ2-1, the V gene TRBV4-1; 13 bases fit TRBD2. V lost 4 bases to trimming and J lost 10 bases; unmatched junction nucleotides: 7. Germline CDR1 is MGHRA and CDR2 is YSYEKL. The CDR3 is made up of 15 amino acids. The CDR3: CASSPLMTSGGEQFF. The CDR3 region has the DNA TGCGCCAGCAGCCCCCTTATGACTAGCGGGGGGGAGCAGTTCTTC.

The chain couples TRBV5-6 to TRBJ2-5; D remains unclear. Germline V gives CDR1 SGHDT, CDR2 YYEEEE. V lost 0 bases and J lost 0, with 6 bases in between. This CDR3 comprises 14 residues. The CDR3 region has the DNA TGTGCCAGCAGCTTGGACCAGTACCAAGAGACCCAGTACTTC. Protein product: CASSLDQYQETQYF.

The chain has TRBV10-3 and TRBJ2-7; 7 nucleotides line up with TRBD1. The V segment lost 6 bases and the J segment 5 bases; nucleotides outside the gene matches: 4. The germline V gene encodes CDR1 ENHRY and CDR2 SYGVKD. This CDR3 is built from 12 residues. The CDR3 coding sequence is TGTGCCATCAGAGCGACAGGGAACGAGCAGTACTTC. Its translation: CAIRATGNEQYF.

The CDR3: CASSSTASYEQYF. CDR3 nucleotides: TGTGCCAGCAGCTCGACAGCTTCCTACGAGCAGTACTTC. The chain recombines TRBV7-9 with TRBJ2-7; TRBD1 might be the D (5 bases). From germline, CDR1 is SEHNR and CDR2 FQNEAQ (reference sequence). Trimming took 4 bases from V and 1 from J, leaving 8 bases between them. The CDR3 has 13 residues. Drawing the rest from reference TRBV7-9 and TRBJ2-7, the complete variable domain is DTGVSQNPRHKITKRGQNVTFRCDPISEHNRLYWYRQTLGQGPEFLTYFQNEAQLEKSRLLSDRFSAERPKGSFSTLEIQRTEQGDSAMYLCASSSTASYEQYFGPGTRLTVT.

The chain joins TRBV11-3 to TRBJ2-3; no clear D gene. Per the germline V gene, CDR1 is SGHNT and CDR2 is YENEEA. The CDR3 sequence is 13 residues long. V was clipped by 5 bases and J by 4 bases, with 10 bases between them. This CDR3 is CASSPASADTQYF. The CDR3 DNA follows: TGTGCCAGCAGCCCCGCGAGCGCAGATACGCAGTATTTT.

This clone came up once. One end of the junction is discordant with germline, which a read error may explain. The V gene is TRBV10-3, the J gene TRBJ2-7; TRBD1 agrees at 12 bases. CDR3 length equals 15 residues. Germline lookup yields CDR1 ENHRY and CDR2 SYGVKD. The CDR3 spells CAISAGTGGSYGQYF. The DNA of the CDR3 is TGTGCCATCAGCGCCGGGACAGGGGGCTCCTACGGGCAGTACTTC.

The CDR3 reads CASSLGGSEQYF. CDR3 nucleotide sequence: TGTGCCAGCAGCTTAGGAGGGTCCGAGCAGTACTTC. The rearrangement links TRBV7-3 to TRBJ2-7, with a weak D call TRBD2 (6 bases). The CDR3 contains 12 residues. V gave up 2 bases and J gave up 6 bases, with 8 bases separating them. In germline, CDR1 is SGHTA, CDR2 FQGTGA.

V gene TRBV4-1 combines with J gene TRBJ2-7; a possible D gene is TRBD2 (5 bases). V shed 1 base and J shed 0 bases, with 13 bases lying between them. CDR1 and CDR2 (germline): MGHRA, YSYEKL. This CDR3 contains 16 residues. Here the CDR3 DNA reads TGCGCCAGCAGCCAAGCCAGGAGGAGCAGCTCCTACGAGCAGTACTTC. Translation gives CASSQARRSSSYEQYF.

The CDR3 sequence is CASSERDSGANVLTF. The CDR3 DNA reads TGTGCCAGCAGTGAACGCGATTCTGGGGCCAACGTCCTGACTTTC. The chain combines TRBV6-1 with TRBJ2-6; D is undetermined. The germline CDR1 and CDR2 sequences are MNHNS and SASEGT. The CDR3 contains 15 residues. V lost 2 bases, J lost 1 base, and 6 bases lay in between.

This chain joins TRBV27 and TRBJ2-5; a weak D match, TRBD2 (7 bases). Per the germline V gene, CDR1 is MNHEY and CDR2 is SMNVEV (reference sequence). V was pared by 7 bases and J by 5 bases, with 20 bases between. There are 15 residues in the CDR3. The CDR3 sequence is CASILLGGGLETQYF. In nucleotides, the CDR3 is TGTGCCAGCATTCTGCTAGGGGGGGGCCTTGAGACCCAGTACTTC.

The chain couples TRBV7-9 to TRBJ2-3; D not certain. The germline CDR1 and CDR2 sequences are SEHNR and FQNEAQ (reference sequence). There are 13 residues in the CDR3. V lost 6 bases and J lost 2, with 9 bases in between. The CDR3, as DNA: TGTGCCAGCAGTTCAACTAACACAGATACGCAGTATTTT. It codes for CASSSTNTDTQYF.

The chain recombines TRBV27 with TRBJ1-5, with 7 nucleotides matching TRBD1. Per the germline V gene, CDR1 is MNHEY and CDR2 is SMNVEV (reference sequence). This CDR3 is 14 amino acids long. Trimming removed 5 bases from V and 6 bases from J; junction bases left unmatched: 7. The CDR3 bases are TGTGCCAGCAGTCTCGGCCAGGGGGGTCAGCCCCAGCATTTT. Protein sequence: CASSLGQGGQPQHF.

The chain carries TRBV7-9 and TRBJ1-2, with D possibly being TRBD1 (6 bases). Trimming took off 5 bases at V and 3 bases at J, with 13 bases between the two ends. Germline V gene data show CDR1 as SEHNR and CDR2 as FQNEAQ (reference sequence). The CDR3 sequence is 14 residues long. The CDR3 sequence: CASSLQTGYYGYTF. The CDR3 coding sequence is TGTGCCAGCAGCCTACAGACAGGATACTATGGCTACACCTTC.

V and J are TRBV4-1 and TRBJ2-3, with D possibly TRBD1 on 6 matching bases. The V end was cut by 5 bases, the J end by 7 bases, with 22 bases between. This CDR3 has 16 amino acids. Germline V gene data show CDR1 as MGHRA and CDR2 as YSYEKL. The CDR3 loop reads CASSSPGQKKANTQYF. CDR3 in DNA: TGCGCCAGCAGCAGTCCGGGACAAAAAAAAGCTAATACGCAGTATTTT.

This rearrangement joins TRBV30 to TRBJ1-3; no clear D. Between the trimmed V and J ends, which lost 2 bases and 0 bases, there was a span of 5 bases. This CDR3 has 13 amino acids. Germline V gene sequence: CDR1 GTSNPN, CDR2 SVGIG (reference sequence). This CDR3 reads CAWSSGSGNTIYF. The CDR3 DNA follows: TGTGCCTGGAGTTCCGGCTCTGGAAACACCATATATTTT.

The J gene is TRBJ2-7, the V gene TRBV10-1, with 10 positions matching TRBD1. V lost 7 bases, J lost 5 bases, and 5 bases stayed unmatched. Germline CDR1 WNHNN, CDR2 SYGVQD (reference sequence). The CDR3 is made up of 13 amino acids. In DNA, the CDR3 is TGCGCCAGCAACGCAGGGACAGGGGACGAGCAGTACTTC. Protein product: CASNAGTGDEQYF.